A selection of T cell receptor beta chains follows, all from one sample in a study of siplizumab effects on memory and regulatory T cells. Generated by immunoSEQ multiplex PCR, the TCRdb table keeps only in-frame clones and is missing some. The sample includes about 56,000 clones, around 97% seen only once; the top ten take about 1.1%. Material: naive CD8+ T cells sorted from blood. These receptors all come from a human donor in good health. Each CDR3 is given with its conserved first and last residue. Each record gives: D gene, J gene, V gene, CDR3 length, clone size, CDR3 DNA, CDR3 protein. The D gene is left open where the match is weak. Clone size is given for some rows only: seen once, a few or many times, or a class if the clone is expanded.

-	TRBJ1-3	TRBV30	14	-	TGTGCCTGGAGTTATTCGGGCTCTGGAAACACCATATATTTT	CAWSYSGSGNTIYF
-	TRBJ1-5	TRBV28	14	-	TGTGCCAGCAGCGCGATCGGGAGTAATCAGCCCCAGCATTTT	CASSAIGSNQPQHF
TRBD1	TRBJ1-3	TRBV29-1	16	-	TGCAGCGTTGAAGATCTTCAACAGGGGGAAGGAAACACCATATATTTT	CSVEDLQQGEGNTIYF
-	TRBJ2-5	TRBV21-1	14	-	TGTGCCAGCAGCAACGGTCCGTTGAGGGAGACCCAGTACTTC	CASSNGPLRETQYF
-	TRBJ1-1	TRBV25-1	14	once	TGTGCCAGCAGTGAATATGCGACAGGTTGGAAAGCTTTCTTT	CASSEYATGWKAFF
TRBD2	TRBJ2-1	TRBV30	13	-	TGTGCCTGGAGGAAGATAGCGGGAGGTGTTCAGTTCTTC	CAWRKIAGGVQFF
TRBD2	TRBJ2-7	TRBV4-2	16	-	TGTGCCAGCAGCCAAGATCCACTAGCGTCATCCTACGAGCAGTACTTC	CASSQDPLASSYEQYF
-	TRBJ2-2	TRBV19	13	-	TGTGCCAGTAGTGCTACTTCGGCCGGGGAGCTGTTTTTT	CASSATSAGELFF
-	TRBJ2-6	TRBV9	15	-	TGTGCCAGCAGCGTAGAAGGCGCTGGGGCCAACGTCCTGACTTTC	CASSVEGAGANVLTF
-	TRBJ2-7	TRBV11-3	12	-	TGTGCCAGCAGCTTAGACCCCTACGAGCAGTACTTC	CASSLDPYEQYF
-	TRBJ2-7	TRBV4-1	13	once	TGCGCCAGCAGCCAAGAGTTAGTCTACGAGCAGTACTTC	CASSQELVYEQYF
-	TRBJ2-5	TRBV5-1	11	-	TGCGCCAGCAGCTTGTCAGAGACCCAGTACTTC	CASSLSETQYF
-	TRBJ2-6	TRBV19	15	-	TGTGCCAGTAGTGCATATCTCTCTGGGGCCAACGTCCTGACTTTC	CASSAYLSGANVLTF
-	TRBJ2-7	TRBV7-2	13	once	TGTGCCACCAGGGGCGTCTACTTCTACGAGCAGTACTTC	CATRGVYFYEQYF
TRBD1	TRBJ1-2	TRBV6-6	13	-	TGTGCCAGTGGGGGACAGGAAGATTGGGGGCACACCTTC	CASGGQEDWGHTF
-	TRBJ2-7	TRBV27	13	-	TGTGCCAGCAGCATCTCAGGGGTTAACGAGCAGTACTTC	CASSISGVNEQYF
-	TRBJ1-1	TRBV9	13	once	TGTGCCAGCAGCGTTGAGGGTCACACTGAAGCTTTCTTT	CASSVEGHTEAFF
TRBD2	TRBJ2-1	TRBV29-1	16	-	TGCAGCGCCCCGGGACTAGCGGGAGGGCCGAACAATGAGCAGTTCTTC	CSAPGLAGGPNNEQFF
TRBD1	TRBJ1-4	TRBV2	13	-	TGTGCCAGACGGGACAGCCAAAGAGAAAAACTGTTTTTT	CARRDSQREKLFF
-	TRBJ1-3	TRBV15	15	once	TGTGCCACCAGCATAGACCGAGGCTCTGGAAACACCATATATTTT	CATSIDRGSGNTIYF
TRBD2	TRBJ2-1	TRBV5-1	17	-	TGCGCCAGCAGCGTTGTCCCCGGGACTAGCGGGAGCAATGAGCAGTTCTTC	CASSVVPGTSGSNEQFF
-	TRBJ1-4	TRBV16	15	once	TGTGCCAGCAGCCTTGGAGGTTCGGGAAATGAAAAACTGTTTTTT	CASSLGGSGNEKLFF
-	TRBJ2-1	TRBV5-6	15	-	TGTGCCAGCAGCTATAACAGGGAGATGGGCGATGAGCAGTTCTTC	CASSYNREMGDEQFF
TRBD1	TRBJ2-7	TRBV9	15	-	TGTGCCAGCAGCGGGGCCGGGGACAGAGGCTACGAGCAGTACTTC	CASSGAGDRGYEQYF
-	TRBJ2-7	TRBV4-1	12	-	TGCGCCAGCAGCGGGGACGCGTACGAGCAGTACTTC	CASSGDAYEQYF
TRBD1	TRBJ1-1	TRBV27	16	-	TGTGCCAGCGCCCTACATCTTTCCGGGACAGGGGGCCAAGCTTTCTTT	CASALHLSGTGGQAFF
-	TRBJ2-5	TRBV14	15	-	TGTGCCAGCAGCCAAGAATGGGGGGACCAGGAGACCCAGTACTTC	CASSQEWGDQETQYF
-	TRBJ2-2	TRBV9	13	-	TGTGCCAGCAGCCCCAAAGGAACCGGGGAGCTGTTTTTT	CASSPKGTGELFF
TRBD1	TRBJ2-3	TRBV19	15	-	TGTGCCAGTAGTGCGACAGGGTCTAGCACAGATACGCAGTATTTT	CASSATGSSTDTQYF
-	TRBJ1-5	TRBV19	14	-	TGTGCCAGTAGTATACTACAGAGCAATCAGCCCCAGCATTTT	CASSILQSNQPQHF
TRBD2	TRBJ2-7	TRBV30	13	-	TGTGCCTGGAGTGTCGGGAGGGCCTACGAGCAGTACTTC	CAWSVGRAYEQYF
-	TRBJ2-1	TRBV11-2	17	-	TGTGCCAGCAGCTCCGCGAGAAGCCAAAGCTCCTACAATGAGCAGTTCTTC	CASSSARSQSSYNEQFF
TRBD1	TRBJ1-1	TRBV5-1	15	-	TGCGCCAGCAGAAAGAACGACAGGGGGGACACTGAAGCTTTCTTT	CASRKNDRGDTEAFF
-	TRBJ1-3	TRBV4-1	15	-	TGCGCCAGCAGCCAAGATCAGGACCGTGGAAACACCATATATTTT	CASSQDQDRGNTIYF
-	TRBJ2-1	TRBV11-3	15	once	TGTGCCAGCAGCACCCGGGACCATCGGAACAATGAGCAGTTCTTC	CASSTRDHRNNEQFF
TRBD1	TRBJ1-4	TRBV11-2	14	-	TGTGCCAGCAGCTTTGGGACAGGGGATGAAAAACTGTTTTTT	CASSFGTGDEKLFF
-	TRBJ1-2	TRBV30	14	-	TGTGCCTGGAGCACGGGTGGAGCTAACTATGGCTACACCTTC	CAWSTGGANYGYTF
-	TRBJ2-2	TRBV4-1	14	-	TGCGCCAGCAGCCAAGAAATTGACACCGGGGAGCTGTTTTTT	CASSQEIDTGELFF
-	TRBJ1-1	TRBV7-9	13	-	TGTGCCTCCCGGAGGCAGGGCGGGACTGAAGCTTTCTTT	CASRRQGGTEAFF
-	TRBJ2-7	TRBV7-9	15	-	TGTGCCAGCAGCTTAAGACTAGGGGATTCCTACGAGCAGTACTTC	CASSLRLGDSYEQYF
-	TRBJ2-7	TRBV6-5	14	-	TGTGCCAGCAGTTATGGATCTAGCGCTTACGAGCAGTACTTC	CASSYGSSAYEQYF
TRBD2	TRBJ2-3	TRBV29-1	15	once	TGCAGCGTTGAATCGCGGGGGTTACCCACAGATACGCAGTATTTT	CSVESRGLPTDTQYF
TRBD1	TRBJ2-7	TRBV29-1	13	-	TGCAGCGCAGAGACAGGGGACGCCTACGAGCAGTACTTC	CSAETGDAYEQYF
TRBD1	TRBJ1-6	TRBV7-2	15	-	TGTGCCAGCAGCTTAGACAGGGGCTATTATTCACCCCTCCACTTT	CASSLDRGYYSPLHF
-	TRBJ2-5	TRBV27	14	-	TGTGCCAGCAATTGGGAGAACAACCAAGAGACCCAGTACTTC	CASNWENNQETQYF
-	TRBJ2-2	TRBV14	14	-	TGTGCCAGCAGCCAGGAGGGTAACACCGGGGAGCTGTTTTTT	CASSQEGNTGELFF
-	TRBJ2-2	TRBV9	14	once	TGTGCCAGCAGCGTTGGGGCGAACACCGGGGAGCTGTTTTTT	CASSVGANTGELFF
TRBD2	TRBJ2-2	TRBV14	16	-	TGTGCCAGCAGCCAAGAATTTAGCGGGAGGGCCGGGGAGCTGTTTTTT	CASSQEFSGRAGELFF
-	TRBJ2-2	TRBV13	12	-	TGTGCCAGCAGCTTAGGCACCGGGGAGCTGTTTTTT	CASSLGTGELFF
-	TRBJ1-1	TRBV19	13	-	TGTGCCAGTAGCCCCGTCGGGGTCACTGAAGCTTTCTTT	CASSPVGVTEAFF
-	TRBJ2-7	TRBV10-3	13	-	TGTGCCATCACGAGCAGGGATGTTTACGAGCAGTACTTC	CAITSRDVYEQYF
TRBD1	TRBJ2-3	TRBV28	15	-	TGTGCCAGCAGTCCCCTAGCAGGGGGAGAAGATACGCAGTATTTT	CASSPLAGGEDTQYF
TRBD2	TRBJ2-3	TRBV29-1	16	-	TGCAGCGTTGAAGGAGAGACGACGGGAGGTACAGATACGCAGTATTTT	CSVEGETTGGTDTQYF